A selection of T cell receptor beta chains follows, all from one sample in a study of STAT3 mutations in large granular lymphocyte leukemia. Sequenced by immunoSEQ multiplex PCR; TCRdb stores in-frame clones only, minus some. This table holds 30,000 to 45,000 clones, nearly 90% found once. Sequencing input: PBMCs. Receptors originate from a human donor with T large granular lymphocyte leukemia. Some clones in this sample may be carry-over from other donors' samples. Both conserved end residues are part of each CDR3. D genes are given only for firm matches. The size of a clone is reported for some rows only, either as once, few or many, or as a class for expanded clones.

size,J,D,V,DNA,CDR3
NA,TRBJ2-1,TRBD1,TRBV28,TGTGCCAGCAGTTTTGCACAGGGGGCGTTTGCTGGCTACAATGAGCAGTTCTTC,CASSFAQGAFAGYNEQFF
NA,TRBJ2-5,TRBD1,TRBV19,TGTGCCAGTAGTATCCCCGGGACAGGCAAAGAGACCCAGTACTTC,CASSIPGTGKETQYF
NA,TRBJ1-4,TRBD1,TRBV18,TGTGCCAGCTCCGGACAGGGTAATGAAAAACTGTTTTTT,CASSGQGNEKLFF
NA,TRBJ1-2,NA,TRBV6-4,TGTGCCAGCAGTGACCAACAGGGCGGCTATGGCTACACCTTC,CASSDQQGGYGYTF
NA,TRBJ1-2,NA,TRBV5-1,TGCGCCAGCAGCACCCGGGACACATATGGCTACACCTTC,CASSTRDTYGYTF
NA,TRBJ1-6,NA,TRBV9,TGTGCCAGCAGCGTAGAGGACAGCTCCTATAATTCACCCCTCCACTTT,CASSVEDSSYNSPLHF
NA,TRBJ2-2,TRBD2,TRBV18,TGTGCCAGCTCACCATTCCGGGGGGACCGAACCGGGGAGCTGTTTTTT,CASSPFRGDRTGELFF
NA,TRBJ2-3,TRBD1,TRBV30,TGTGCCTGCAGAGACAGGACAGGGGCCGGCACAGATACGCAGTATTTT,CACRDRTGAGTDTQYF
NA,TRBJ2-7,TRBD2,TRBV5-1,TGCGCCAGCAGCTTGACACCGGGACTAGCGGGGGAGCAGTACTTC,CASSLTPGLAGEQYF
once,TRBJ2-1,NA,TRBV18,TGTGCCGGCAAAGGGGGGAGCTCCTACAATGAGCAGTTCTTC,CAGKGGSSYNEQFF
few,TRBJ1-4,NA,TRBV7-2,TGTGCCAGCAGCTTAGGTCCGGGGGCATTAGGGGAAAAACTGTTTTTT,CASSLGPGALGEKLFF
NA,TRBJ2-1,NA,TRBV7-9,TGTGCCAGCAGCTTAAGTAACAATGAGCAGTTCTTC,CASSLSNNEQFF
NA,TRBJ2-3,NA,TRBV15,TGTGCCACCAGCAGTCAGTCGGGTGGCGCCGATACGCAGTATTTT,CATSSQSGGADTQYF
NA,TRBJ1-6,NA,TRBV7-2,TGTGCCAGCAGCTTAGGGGGGGCACCCCTCCACTTT,CASSLGGAPLHF
NA,TRBJ2-3,NA,TRBV4-1,TGCGCCAGCAGGGAGGAGGGTCTACCCGTTGGCACAGATACGCAGTATTTT,CASREEGLPVGTDTQYF
NA,TRBJ1-4,TRBD1,TRBV5-1,TGCGCCAGCGGGACAGGGATCGCAACTAATGAAAAACTGTTTTTT,CASGTGIATNEKLFF
NA,TRBJ2-3,NA,TRBV5-4,TGTGCCAGCAGCTTTAGGCTAGCTTCCACAGATACGCAGTATTTT,CASSFRLASTDTQYF
NA,TRBJ1-4,TRBD1,TRBV5-1,TGCGCCAGCAGCTCTCGGACAGGGGATGAAAAACTGTTTTTT,CASSSRTGDEKLFF
NA,TRBJ2-1,NA,TRBV4-3,TGCGCCAGCAGCCAAGGAGGGAGAAGCTCCTACAATGAGCAGTTCTTC,CASSQGGRSSYNEQFF
NA,TRBJ1-2,TRBD1,TRBV6-5,TGTGCCAGCAGTTGGACAGGGAGGGATGGCTACACCTTC,CASSWTGRDGYTF
NA,TRBJ1-2,NA,TRBV7-9,TGTGCCAGCAGCTTAAACAGTAACTATGGCTACACCTTC,CASSLNSNYGYTF
NA,TRBJ1-1,NA,TRBV5-5,TGTGCCAGCAGCTTGAGAGTGAACACTGAAGCTTTCTTT,CASSLRVNTEAFF
NA,TRBJ1-2,NA,TRBV6-6,TGTGCCAGCACCTCAGCGGGAGATGCTAATGGCTACACCTTC,CASTSAGDANGYTF
NA,TRBJ1-4,NA,TRBV5-1,TGCGCCAGCAGCTCAGGGTCCACTAATGAAAAACTGTTTTTT,CASSSGSTNEKLFF
NA,TRBJ1-2,NA,TRBV29-1,TGCAGCGCTGGGGGGCTCTATGGCTACACCTTC,CSAGGLYGYTF
NA,TRBJ1-2,TRBD1,TRBV27,TGTGCCAGCAGTTTAAAGGGACAGGGGGGCTATGGCTACACCTTC,CASSLKGQGGYGYTF
NA,TRBJ1-2,NA,TRBV6-6,TGTGCCAGCAGAGGGACGGTTTATGGCTACACCTTC,CASRGTVYGYTF
once,TRBJ1-3,TRBD1,TRBV30,TGTGCCTGGAGGGACAGGTCCTCTGGAAACACCATATATTTT,CAWRDRSSGNTIYF
few,TRBJ1-1,TRBD1,TRBV2,TGTGCCAGCAGGACCGGACAGGGAGGGTTGGTAGCTTTCTTT,CASRTGQGGLVAFF
NA,TRBJ1-2,NA,TRBV2,TGTGCCAGCAGTGAAACGGGGGACTATGGCTACACCTTC,CASSETGDYGYTF